A selection of T cell receptor beta chains follows, all from one sample in a study of beta chain features in type 1 diabetes. Sequenced by immunoSEQ multiplex PCR; TCRdb stores in-frame clones only, minus some. The sample yields under 450,000 clones, more than 12% seen once. The sequenced sample consisted of naive CD4+ T cells from blood. Receptors were obtained from a woman aged 18-29 years in good health. CDR3s include the opening cysteine and the closing phenylalanine or tryptophan. Fields, in order: CDR3 length, V gene, D gene, clone size, J gene, CDR3 protein, CDR3 DNA. A D gene is named only where the DNA matches it firmly. Not every row has a clone size; where given, it reads once, few, many or a size class.

>17|TRBV5-4|TRBD1|few|TRBJ2-1
CASSPSLGQGLGDEQFF
TGTGCCAGCAGCCCCTCGCTCGGACAGGGCTTAGGCGATGAGCAGTTCTTC
>15|TRBV30|.|few|TRBJ2-1
CAWSASDTHYNEQFF
TGTGCCTGGAGCGCCTCTGATACTCACTACAATGAGCAGTTCTTC
>15|TRBV6-4|.|few|TRBJ1-4
CASSPNTGTNEKLFF
TGTGCCAGCAGTCCAAACACAGGGACTAATGAAAAACTGTTTTTT
>16|TRBV5-1|TRBD2|.|TRBJ2-1
CASSPSRVRGDNEQFF
TGCGCCAGCAGCCCGAGCAGGGTTCGGGGGGACAATGAGCAGTTCTTC
>17|TRBV27|TRBD1|once|TRBJ2-7
CASTQRTPGQGPYEQYF
TGTGCCAGCACCCAAAGGACACCGGGACAGGGGCCCTACGAGCAGTACTTC
>13|TRBV5-4|TRBD1|.|TRBJ1-2
CASSPQGYYGYTF
TGTGCCAGCAGCCCACAGGGGTACTATGGCTACACCTTC
>15|TRBV18|.|.|TRBJ2-1
CASSPDRLLNNEQFF
TGTGCCAGCTCGCCAGACAGGCTGCTCAACAATGAGCAGTTCTTC
>13|TRBV7-9|TRBD1|.|TRBJ1-2
CASSLGTGYGYTF
TGTGCCAGCAGCCTCGGGACAGGGTATGGCTACACCTTC
>15|TRBV27|.|.|TRBJ2-7
CASSFRAGVTYEQYF
TGTGCCAGCAGTTTTAGGGCAGGGGTAACCTACGAGCAGTACTTC
>12|TRBV30|.|.|TRBJ1-2
CAWSSGLGGYTF
TGTGCCTGGAGTAGTGGACTTGGGGGCTACACCTTC
>16|TRBV5-4|TRBD2|.|TRBJ2-5
CASSLAGLAGEETQYF
TGTGCCAGCAGCTTGGCGGGACTAGCGGGAGAAGAGACCCAGTACTTC
>11|TRBV20-1|.|.|TRBJ2-3
CSAIIRDTQYF
TGCAGTGCTATCATCCGGGATACGCAGTATTTT
>14|TRBV25-1|.|few|TRBJ1-1
CASSGRTVNTEAFF
TGTGCCAGCAGTGGGAGGACAGTGAACACTGAAGCTTTCTTT
>16|TRBV11-2|TRBD2|.|TRBJ2-3
CASSRLAGGGTDTQYF
TGTGCCAGCAGCCGTTTAGCGGGAGGCGGCACAGATACGCAGTATTTT
>13|TRBV14|.|few|TRBJ1-1
CASSQGRNTEAFF
TGTGCCAGCAGCCAAGGTCGGAACACTGAAGCTTTCTTT
>13|TRBV15|.|few|TRBJ1-5
CATSRQAHQPQHF
TGTGCCACCAGCAGACAGGCGCATCAGCCCCAGCATTTT
>16|TRBV6-4|TRBD1|few|TRBJ2-4
CASKPREGQGWDIQYF
TGTGCCAGCAAACCTCGAGAGGGACAGGGTTGGGACATTCAGTACTTC
>14|TRBV2|TRBD1|.|TRBJ2-7
CASKEGQGPYEQYF
TGTGCCAGCAAGGAGGGACAGGGTCCCTACGAGCAGTACTTC
>13|TRBV7-6|.|.|TRBJ1-2
CASSSWTAVGYTF
TGTGCCAGCAGCTCCTGGACAGCAGTCGGCTACACCTTC
>13|TRBV2|.|.|TRBJ2-3
CASSDAGTDTQYF
TGTGCCAGCTCAGATGCGGGCACAGATACGCAGTATTTT
>12|TRBV5-4|.|few|TRBJ2-2
CASSLQSGELFF
TGTGCCAGCAGCCTCCAGTCCGGGGAGCTGTTTTTT
>15|TRBV28|TRBD1|few|TRBJ2-7
CASSNHQDRGHEQYF
TGTGCCAGCAGCAATCACCAAGACAGGGGGCACGAGCAGTACTTC
>15|TRBV15|.|.|TRBJ1-1
CATSRGQRLNTEAFF
TGTGCCACCAGTCGTGGACAGAGACTGAACACTGAAGCTTTCTTT
>14|TRBV7-2|TRBD1|.|TRBJ1-1
CASSPSGGNTEAFF
TGTGCCAGCAGCCCATCAGGGGGGAACACTGAAGCTTTCTTT
>16|TRBV18|TRBD1|.|TRBJ2-3
CASSPWTGARTDTQYF
TGTGCCAGCTCACCCTGGACAGGGGCACGCACAGATACGCAGTATTTT
>14|TRBV28|TRBD1|.|TRBJ1-2
CASRYRGPYYGYTF
TGTGCCAGCCGATACAGGGGGCCTTACTATGGCTACACCTTC
>14|TRBV7-2|TRBD2|few|TRBJ2-7
CASSPTSGRNEQYF
TGTGCCAGCAGCCCAACTAGCGGGAGAAACGAGCAGTACTTC